These 29 T cell receptor delta chains were all obtained from the same sample, sequenced in a study of delta chains in infants with herpesvirus infections. PBMC RNA was reverse transcribed using gamma-chain- and delta-chain-specific primers. TCRdb re-called clones from the RT-PCR reads using CATT. The sample holds over 1,000 delta-chain clones, roughly 8.2% seen once. The starting material was peripheral blood, obtained at time point 2 of longitudinal follow-up. Receptor source: a human donor who was a Ugandan infant, either HIV-exposed or HIV-unexposed (not recorded which).

This clone is deemed large. The CDR3 loop is CAYRHAFLPGGSPYTDKLIF. The CDR3 DNA reads as TGTGCTTATAGGCACGCCTTCCTGCCTGGGGGATCACCCTACACCGATAAACTCATCTTT. The chain has TRAV38-2/DV8 and TRDJ1, with 9 bases that match TRDD3. V was clipped by 4 bases and J by 0 bases; unmatched bases: 19. This CDR3 contains 20 residues. Germline V gene lookup returns CDR1 TSESDYY and CDR2 QEAYKQQN.

In its sample, this clone ranks as large. The chain has TRAV29/DV5 and TRDJ1; possible D gene TRDD3, 6 bases. Germline loops: CDR1 NSMFDY, CDR2 ISSIKDK. The CDR3 extends over 15 amino acids. With 0 bases removed from V and 0 bases from J, the gap between germline ends came to 12 bases. The CDR3 loop is CAASVWGPYTDKLIF. The CDR3 bases are TGTGCAGCAAGCGTGTGGGGGCCGTACACCGATAAACTCATCTTT.

By share, this clone counts as large. The rearrangement joins TRDV1 to TRDJ1; the match to TRDD3 covers 9 bases. After removal of 3 bases from V and 0 bases from J, the junction contained 11 bases not matched to a gene. The CDR3 covers 18 residues. Germline-derived CDR1 and CDR2 are TSWWSYY and QGS. DNA of the CDR3: TGTGCTCTTGGGGAGAATATGTACTGGGGGAGGTACACCGATAAACTCATCTTT. Protein product: CALGENMYWGRYTDKLIF.

V usage is TRDV2 and J usage is TRDJ3; 9 bases map to TRDD3. TCRdb supplies no J gene; here it was assigned by aligning the nucleotide sequence to germline. Per the germline V gene, CDR1 is GEAIGNYY and CDR2 is EKD. The length of the CDR3 is 19 residues. Trimming removed 2 bases from V and 0 bases from J; junction bases left unmatched: 7. In DNA form, the CDR3 reads TGTGCCTGTGACAAAATACTGGGGATACGCTCCTGGGACACCCGACAGATGTTTTTC. It translates to CACDKILGIRSWDTRQMFF.

The chain employs TRDV2 and TRDJ3; 11 bases fit TRDD3. The germline V gene has CDR1 GEAIGNYY and CDR2 EKD. Losses at the gene ends were 0 bases for V and 0 bases for J; bases not matched to a gene: 6. The length of the CDR3 is 20 residues. The CDR3 sequence: CACDTVLGDIGSWDTRQMFF. CDR3 nucleotides: TGTGCCTGTGACACCGTACTGGGGGATATCGGCTCCTGGGACACCCGACAGATGTTTTTC.

This clone qualifies as large. The chain joins TRAV29/DV5 to TRDJ1; D is uncertain. The CDR3 is 16 amino acids. In germline, CDR1 is NSMFDY, CDR2 ISSIKDK. Trimming cost V 0 bases and J 0 bases, with 15 bases left between them. CDR3 in DNA: TGTGCAGCAAGCGCGTGTCCCGAGTCGTACACCGATAAACTCATCTTT. This sequence encodes CAASACPESYTDKLIF.

Regarding this clone: Since a much larger clone is just one base distant, this may be a read error. This rearrangement joins TRDV1 to TRDJ1; 8 bases are shared with TRDD3. Germline CDR1 reads TSWWSYY; CDR2 reads QGS. The trim removed 0 bases at V and 10 bases at J, leaving 25 bases unmatched. This CDR3 is built from 20 residues. The CDR3: CALGELKFPMTGWGRKALIF. CDR3 nucleotides: TGTGCTCTTGGGGAACTGAAGTTTCCTATGACTGGCTGGGGGAGAAAAGCACTCATCTTT.

V and J are TRDV2 and TRDJ1, with TRDD3 matching over 8 bases. TCRdb offers no J gene call, so here the DNA was matched to germline to obtain one. The trim removed 0 bases at V and 3 bases at J, leaving 2 bases unmatched. CDR1 GEAIGNYY and CDR2 EKD come from the germline V gene. The CDR3 loop spans 14 amino acids. The CDR3 region is CACDTAGYADKLIF. In DNA, the CDR3 is TGTGCCTGTGACACCGCGGGATACGCCGATAAACTCATCTTT.

This clone was counted only a few times. The chain combines TRDV2 with TRDJ3; 10 bases align to TRDD3. The J gene, missing from TCRdb, was assigned here through DNA to germline matching. This CDR3 region has 19 residues. Looked up from germline, CDR1 is GEAIGNYY and CDR2 is EKD. The J segment lost 2 bases and the V segment lost 3 bases, leaving 9 bases of the junction unmatched. The CDR3 is CACDEVLGDWAWDTRQMFF. The CDR3 DNA follows: TGTGCCTGTGACGAAGTACTGGGGGATTGGGCCTGGGACACCCGACAGATGTTTTTC.

This clone was observed a single time. This chain links TRDV2 with TRDJ2; tentative D call: TRDD3 (5 bases). The J gene was missing in TCRdb and was found by matching the end of the DNA to germline. V shed 0 bases and J shed 0 bases, with 22 bases lying between them. Germline V gene lookup returns CDR1 GEAIGNYY and CDR2 EKD. This CDR3 has 20 amino acids. The CDR3 DNA reads as TGTGCCTGTGACACCGTGGGGTCCCACCCGCGGGTAGCTTTGACAGCACAACTCTTCTTT. Translating it yields CACDTVGSHPRVALTAQLFF.

By share, this clone counts as large. The chain joins TRDV1 to TRDJ2; D gene unclear. There are 16 residues in the CDR3. Between the trimmed V and J ends, which lost 5 bases and 0 bases, there was a span of 13 bases. Germline lookup yields CDR1 TSWWSYY and CDR2 QGS. The CDR3 DNA reads as TGTGCTCTTGGGTCAATACTCGGGACTTTGACAGCACAACTCTTCTTT. Translation: CALGSILGTLTAQLFF.

This clone is large. The chain links TRDV1 to TRDJ1, with TRDD2 matching over 9 bases. J gave up 2 bases and V 5 bases, and 15 bases lay outside the gene matches. This CDR3 has 18 amino acids. Germline assignment: CDR1 TSWWSYY and CDR2 QGS. The CDR3 spells CALGFPPSYSRPTDKLIF. As DNA, the CDR3 is TGTGCTCTTGGGTTCCCCCCTTCCTACTCCAGACCTACCGATAAACTCATCTTT.

In its sample, this clone ranks as medium-sized. The CDR3 DNA follows: TGTGCAATGAGCAACCCTTTCGGGCTCTGGGGGACCTATAAACTCATCTTT. Translated, it gives CAMSNPFGLWGTYKLIF. The chain carries TRAV14/DV4 and TRDJ1; 8 bases are shared with TRDD3. The CDR3 is 17 amino acids. Trimming at V came to 6 bases and at J to 6 bases, leaving 18 bases not matched to a gene. Germline V gives CDR1 TSDPSYG, CDR2 QGSYDQQN (reference sequence).

This clone was seen only a few times. CDR3 bases: TGTGCCTGTGACGTACTGGGGGATACGGTAAGCTCCTGGGACACCCGACAGATGTTTTTC. It yields the protein CACDVLGDTVSSWDTRQMFF. This rearrangement joins TRDV2 to TRDJ3; 13 bases are a match to TRDD3. TCRdb carries no J gene annotation; the J gene was assigned here by matching the DNA with germline. V dropped 3 bases and J dropped 0; count of bases not matched to a gene: 7. Germline CDR1 is GEAIGNYY and CDR2 is EKD. The CDR3 runs to 20 residues.

Details on this clone: A clone one base away is much larger, so this may be a read error. The CDR3 loop is CAFRRYWGSSDKLIF. The CDR3 DNA is TGTGCCTTTCGCCGATACTGGGGATCCAGCGATAAACTCATCTTT. The chain links TRDV3 to TRDJ1; 7 positions agree with TRDD3. The germline gives CDR1 TVYSNPD, CDR2 GDNSRS (reference sequence). This CDR3 has 15 residues. With V trimmed by 2 bases and J by 4 bases, 13 bases remained unmatched.

By sample share, this clone is large. V gene TRAV29/DV5 combines with J gene TRDJ1; the match to TRDD3 covers 9 bases. Per the germline V gene, CDR1 is NSMFDY and CDR2 is ISSIKDK. The CDR3 consists of 16 residues. V was pared by 2 bases and J by 11 bases, with 19 bases of the junction left unmatched. The chain's CDR3 is CAASFLRGYAHLGLIF. The CDR3 DNA follows: TGTGCAGCAAGTTTCCTACGGGGATACGCTCACTTGGGGCTCATCTTT. Together with reference TRAV29/DV5 and TRDJ1, the CDR3 gives the full variable domain: DQQVKQNSPSLSVQEGRISILNCDYTNSMFDYFLWYKKYPAEGPTFLISISSIKDKNEDGRFTVFLNKSAKHLSLHIVPSQPGDSAVYFCAASFLRGYAHLGLIFGKGTRVTVEP.

In its sample, this clone ranks as large. Other DNA sequences in this sample translate to the same CDR3. V is TRDV2 and J is TRDJ3; D is possibly TRDD3 (6 bases). This CDR3 has 17 amino acids. Trimming took 0 bases from V and 0 from J, leaving 8 bases between them. CDR1 GEAIGNYY and CDR2 EKD come from the germline V gene. CDR3 loop: CACDTVLGSWDTRQMFF. Here the CDR3 DNA reads TGTGCCTGTGACACCGTACTGGGCTCCTGGGACACCCGACAGATGTTTTTC.

Worth noting for this clone: Other nucleotide sequences from this sample produce the same CDR3. The rearrangement links TRDV3 to TRDJ2; 13 nucleotides align to TRDD3. TCRdb leaves out the J gene; it was filled in here by matching the DNA to germline. CDR1 is TVYSNPD, CDR2 GDNSRS, per germline (reference sequence). V lost 5 bases and J lost 0; bases outside the gene matches: 15. The CDR3 spans 19 residues. The CDR3 region is CANFRTGGYGGSLTAQLFF. As DNA, the CDR3 is TGTGCCAACTTCCGTACTGGGGGATACGGGGGTTCTTTGACAGCACAACTCTTCTTT.

This clone is labeled medium-sized. The V gene is TRDV1, the J gene TRDJ1; TRDD3 aligns across 7 bases. The CDR3 runs 15 residues. The V and J ends lost 4 bases and 5 bases, in that order; junction bases with no gene match: 10. Looked up from germline, CDR1 is TSWWSYY and CDR2 is QGS. CDR3 residues: CALGGAEGDRDKLIF. CDR3 nucleotide sequence: TGTGCTCTTGGGGGGGCGGAGGGGGATCGGGATAAACTCATCTTT.

In this sample, this clone is medium-sized (0.01 to 0.1%). The gene calls are TRDV1 and TRDJ1; D possibly corresponds to TRDD2 (5 bases). The CDR3 runs 21 residues. CDR1 TSWWSYY and CDR2 QGS come from the germline V gene. V dropped 0 bases and J dropped 0 bases, with 26 bases sitting between them. The CDR3 DNA is TGTGCTCTTGGGGAACTAAGGGTCAACCTTCACCCCAGGGAGTACACCGATAAACTCATCTTT. Its protein is CALGELRVNLHPREYTDKLIF.

This clone qualifies as large (0.1 to 1%). The rearrangement joins TRDV1 to TRDJ1; a weak D match, TRDD2 (9 bases). The CDR3 is made up of 20 amino acids. CDR1 and CDR2 from the germline V gene are TSWWSYY and QGS. V was clipped by 4 bases and J by 0 bases, with 27 bases between them. The CDR3, as DNA: TGTGCTCTTGGGGCCATAACCTTCCTACGCTGGGGGACGTACACCGATAAACTCATCTTT. Protein sequence: CALGAITFLRWGTYTDKLIF.

In its sample, this clone is hyperexpanded. Different DNA sequences within this sample yield the same CDR3. V and J are TRDV2 and TRDJ3; 11 nucleotides align to TRDD3. The V segment lost 0 bases and the J segment 0 bases; nucleotides outside the gene matches: 9. This CDR3 is built from 21 residues. Germline V gene lookup returns CDR1 GEAIGNYY and CDR2 EKD. The CDR3 bases are TGTGCCTGTGACACCGGGTGGGGGATACGCGACCCCTCCTGGGACACCCGACAGATGTTTTTC. Translation gives CACDTGWGIRDPSWDTRQMFF.

Within the sample, this clone is large. The chain uses TRAV38-2/DV8 and TRDJ1; 10 bases line up with TRDD3. Trimming cost V 0 bases and J 5 bases; bases outside gene matches: 13. This CDR3 region has 18 residues. CDR1 TSESDYY and CDR2 QEAYKQQN come from the germline V gene. CDR3 nucleotide sequence: TGTGCTTATAGGAGCGCCCGCGAGGGGGGATACGCGGGGGATAAACTCATCTTT. Translated: CAYRSAREGGYAGDKLIF.

Points on this clone: A much larger clone is a single base away; this may be a read error. The V and J genes are TRDV2 and TRDJ2; D not resolved. Here the J gene was assigned by germline matching of the DNA, as TCRdb has none. Trimming left V 5 bases short and J 4 bases short, with 4 bases between. This CDR3 spans 11 amino acids. Germline V CDR1 and CDR2: GEAIGNYY, EKD. The CDR3 spells CACAWTAQLFF. The CDR3 DNA is TGTGCCTGTGCTTGGACAGCACAACTCTTCTTT.

This clone was seen a few times. A much larger clone lies a single base off, so this may be a read error. The chain has TRDV3 and TRDJ1; 10 bases line up with TRDD3. There are 17 residues in the CDR3. CDR1 TVYSNPD and CDR2 GDNSRS come from the germline V gene (reference sequence). V shed 0 bases, J shed 3 bases, and the junction held 13 bases outside the gene matches. The CDR3 reads CAFRPVLGDSYADKLIF. The CDR3 DNA reads as TGTGCCTTTAGGCCGGTACTGGGGGATTCATACGCCGATAAACTCATCTTT. Filled out from reference TRDV3 and TRDJ1, the complete variable domain reads CDKVTQSSPDQTVASGSEVVLLCTYDTVYSNPDLFWYRIRPDYSFQFVFYGDNSRSEGADFTQGRFSVKHILTQKAFHLVISPVRTEDSATYYCAFRPVLGDSYADKLIFGKGTRVTVEP.

The chain combines TRDV1 with TRDJ1; TRDD3 matches 13 bases. This CDR3 region has 23 residues. Germline trimming cut 2 bases from V and 0 bases from J; bases unmatched to any gene: 21. Germline loops: CDR1 TSWWSYY, CDR2 QGS. The CDR3 DNA reads as TGTGCTCTTGGGGAAAGGGTTCCCTTCCCCTACTGGGGGATACGCCCGTACACCGATAAACTCATCTTT. Amino acid sequence: CALGERVPFPYWGIRPYTDKLIF.

This clone was found a few times. The chain joins TRDV2 to TRDJ1; D is unresolved. Germline V lookup: CDR1 GEAIGNYY, CDR2 EKD. The CDR3 sequence is 14 residues long. V lost 0 bases, J lost 3 bases, and 10 bases lay in between. The CDR3: CACDTGGAPDKLIF. In DNA, the CDR3 is TGTGCCTGTGACACCGGAGGGGCTCCCGATAAACTCATCTTT.

Within the sample, this clone is medium-sized. The rearrangement joins TRDV1 to TRDJ1, with 11 bases lining up with TRDD3. Per the germline V gene, CDR1 is TSWWSYY and CDR2 is QGS. V was clipped by 2 bases and J by 5 bases; unmatched bases: 16. The CDR3 has 19 residues. The CDR3 DNA follows: TGTGCTCTTGGGGAAAGGCCCCACTTCCTACTGGGGGATAGGGATAAACTCATCTTT. Residues: CALGERPHFLLGDRDKLIF.

This clone was observed a handful of times. The V and J genes are TRDV1 and TRDJ1; TRDD3 aligns across 10 bases. Germline CDR1 reads TSWWSYY; CDR2 reads QGS. V gave up 3 bases and J gave up 3 bases; unmatched junction bases: 28. The CDR3 runs 23 residues. CDR3 loop: CALGDTTPGIWGIQRQGSDKLIF. The CDR3 DNA reads as TGTGCTCTTGGGGACACGACCCCCGGGATTTGGGGGATACAACGACAGGGGTCCGATAAACTCATCTTT.